The 26 T cell receptor beta chains below come from one sample, sequenced in a study of T cells in Graves' hyperthyroidism and ophthalmopathy. Amplified TCR beta CDR3 regions derived from RNA transcripts. First-round RT-PCR with HTBI primers amplified the TCR CDR3 region. TCRdb re-called the multiplex PCR reads through MiXCR, storing one row per CDR3 protein. The top ten hold under 8% of the sample, which has hundreds of thousands of distinct CDR3 sequences, over 40% seen once. The sample was peripheral blood or thyroid tissue (not recorded which). Receptors originate from an adult man with Graves' disease, either hyperthyroidism or ophthalmopathy (not recorded which).

In the case of this clonotype: The junction does not match germline at one end; this may be a read error. The chain has TRBV7-2 and TRBJ2-7; D is uncertain. Germline loops: CDR1 SGHTA, CDR2 FQGNSA. This CDR3 has 16 amino acids. CDR3 residues: CASSLIRSAASYEQYF. CDR3 sequence (DNA): TGCGCCAGCAGCTTGATCAGATCGGCAGCCTCCTACGAGCAGTACTTC.

In its sample, this clonotype was seen a few times. V usage is TRBV7-2 and J usage is TRBJ1-4, with D hard to call. CDR3 length: 14 amino acids. Trimming stripped 5 bases from V and 7 bases from J, with 14 bases between. The germline gives CDR1 SGHTA, CDR2 FQGNSA. CDR3 in DNA: TGTGCCAGCAGCCCATACGACGTAGTTGAAAAACTGTTTTTT. This encodes CASSPYDVVEKLFF.

The rearrangement links TRBV10-3 to TRBJ1-1; D is unclear. Germline CDR1 ENHRY, CDR2 SYGVKD. Trimming cost V 4 bases and J 4 bases, with 13 bases left between them. The CDR3 contains 14 residues. The CDR3 bases are TGTGCCATCAGTGTGGGCAGGACGGGCACTGAAGCTTTCTTT. This encodes CAISVGRTGTEAFF.

This clonotype has only a few counts. The J gene is TRBJ2-7, the V gene TRBV7-8; D uncertain. Germline CDR1 is SGHVS and CDR2 is FQNEAQ. V shed 1 base and J shed 2 bases, with 15 bases lying between them. This CDR3 is built from 16 residues. The CDR3 is CASSLEMPTATYEQYF. Written as DNA, the CDR3 is TGTGCCAGCAGCTTAGAGATGCCGACGGCCACCTACGAGCAGTACTTC.

This clonotype was recorded many times. The chain employs TRBV7-9 and TRBJ1-2, with TRBD1 as a possible D gene (5 bases). Trimming took off 4 bases at V and 7 bases at J, with 10 bases between the two ends. Germline loops: CDR1 SEHNR, CDR2 FQNEAQ (reference sequence). The CDR3 loop spans 12 amino acids. This CDR3 is CASSWDSPGYTF. DNA of the CDR3: TGTGCCAGCAGCTGGGACTCGCCTGGCTACACCTTC.

At least ten counts were recorded for this clonotype. V gene TRBV10-3 combines with J gene TRBJ1-2; 9 bases align to TRBD1. The germline gives CDR1 ENHRY, CDR2 SYGVKD. Trimming cost V 6 bases and J 4 bases; bases outside gene matches: 9. The CDR3 is made up of 15 amino acids. CDR3 in DNA: TGTGCCATCAGCCTGAACAGGGGGCTTAGCTATGGCTACACCTTC. Its protein is CAISLNRGLSYGYTF.

The chain is built from TRBV6-1 and TRBJ2-5; D is undetermined. The CDR3 is 13 residues long. V was trimmed by 4 bases and J by 2 bases, leaving 8 bases between them. In germline, CDR1 is MNHNS, CDR2 SASEGT. In DNA, the CDR3 is TGTGCCAGCAGTGTGGACGGACAAGAGACCCAGTACTTC. Its translation is CASSVDGQETQYF.

This clonotype was counted a few times. The chain couples TRBV12-3 or TRBV12-4 to TRBJ1-2, with D possibly TRBD1 on 6 matching bases. The germline V and J ends were trimmed by 2 bases and 10 bases, with 14 bases remaining between them. The CDR3 loop spans 13 amino acids. In nucleotides, the CDR3 is TGTGCCAGCAGTTTAACCGGATCGGGGGCCTACACCTTC. Residues: CASSLTGSGAYTF.

This clonotype was observed a few times. At one end, the junction sequence differs from germline, possibly due to a read error. This chain links TRBV11-2 with TRBJ2-7; unclear D gene. CDR3 size: 13 residues. From germline, CDR1 is SGHAT and CDR2 FQNNGV. In DNA form, the CDR3 reads TGTGCCAGCAGCTTAGATGGGGTCCAGAAGCCAAACTTC. It specifies CASSLDGVQKPNF.

The chain employs TRBV11-1 and TRBJ1-6; 7 bases are a match to TRBD1. Germline V lookup: CDR1 SGHAT, CDR2 FQDESV (reference sequence). The V and J ends lost 1 base and 5 bases, in that order; junction bases with no gene match: 2. The CDR3 sequence is 15 residues long. The CDR3 DNA follows: TGTGCCAGCAGCTTAGGACAGGGCCATAATTCACCCCTCCACTTT. Translation: CASSLGQGHNSPLHF.

V gene TRBV20-1 combines with J gene TRBJ2-2; D not resolved. V dropped 3 bases and J dropped 8 bases, with 7 bases sitting between them. CDR1 and CDR2 (germline): DFQATT, SNEGSKA (reference sequence). The CDR3 is 11 amino acids. The CDR3: CSASADGELFF. For the CDR3, the DNA is TGCAGTGCTAGCGCGGATGGGGAGCTGTTTTTT.

Remarks on this clonotype: It is likely a read error, because the conserved phenylalanine at the end of the CDR3 is missing. No DNA is shown, since the ends of the CDR3 on it are uncertain; the CDR3 is the one TCRdb lists. This rearrangement joins TRBV7-9 to TRBJ2-5. The CDR3 numbers 16 amino acids, ends counted. The V gene's germline CDR1 is SEHNR and CDR2 FQNEAQ (reference sequence). CDR3 region: CASSLALANYGYTFGS.

This chain connects TRBV19 to TRBJ1-5, with unresolved D. The germline V gene has CDR1 LNHDA and CDR2 SQIVND (reference sequence). This CDR3 contains 11 residues. V was cut by 8 bases and J by 4 bases, with 6 bases left in between. DNA of the CDR3: TGTGCCAGTGGGGAGAATCAGCCCCAGCATTTT. It specifies CASGENQPQHF.

The chain has TRBV13 and TRBJ2-7; unclear D gene. The ends were cut back, 5 bases at V and 3 bases at J, with 14 bases in the middle. Germline CDR1 PRHDT, CDR2 FYEKMQ (reference sequence). The CDR3 extends over 14 amino acids. The CDR3 loop reads CASSVGPMNYEQYF. Here the CDR3 DNA reads TGTGCCAGCAGCGTTGGGCCGATGAACTACGAGCAGTACTTC. Full variable domain (rest looked up from reference TRBV13 and TRBJ2-7): AAGVIQSPRHLIKEKRETATLKCYPIPRHDTVYWYQQGPGQDPQFLISFYEKMQSDKGSIPDRFSAQQFSDYHSELNMSSLELGDSALYFCASSVGPMNYEQYFGPGTRLTVT.

The chain is built from TRBV7-9 and TRBJ1-1, with 7 bases matching TRBD1. Per the germline V gene, CDR1 is SEHNR and CDR2 is FQNEAQ (reference sequence). The CDR3 is made up of 15 amino acids. V shed 5 bases, J shed 6 bases, and the junction held 12 bases outside the gene matches. This chain's CDR3 is CASSHSPEGGPEAFF. The CDR3 DNA follows: TGTGCCAGCAGCCACTCCCCAGAAGGGGGCCCTGAAGCTTTCTTT.

This chain links TRBV2 with TRBJ1-2; D is unclear. Per germline, CDR1 SNHLY and CDR2 FYNNEI. V gave up 6 bases and J gave up 8 bases, with 16 bases separating them. The CDR3 extends over 13 amino acids. The chain's CDR3 is CASRMRSVEGYTF. In DNA, the CDR3 is TGTGCCAGCAGGATGAGGTCAGTTGAAGGCTACACCTTC. Full variable domain (remainder filled in from reference TRBV2 and TRBJ1-2): EPEVTQTPSHQVTQMGQEVILRCVPISNHLYFYWYRQILGQKVEFLVSFYNNEISEKSEIFDDQFSVERPDGSNFTLKIRSTKLEDSAMYFCASRMRSVEGYTFGSGTRLTVV.

This clonotype was counted between two and nine times. The rearrangement links TRBV2 to TRBJ1-4; D might be TRBD1 (5 bases). V lost 6 bases to trimming and J lost 7 bases, with 15 bases between them. CDR3 length equals 14 residues. From germline, CDR1 is SNHLY and CDR2 FYNNEI. The CDR3 loop is CASSTGLRGEKLFF. The CDR3 DNA is TGTGCCAGCAGCACAGGCTTAAGAGGTGAAAAACTGTTTTTT.

The gene calls are TRBV19 and TRBJ1-6; tentatively, D is TRBD1 (5 bases). The germline gives CDR1 LNHDA, CDR2 SQIVND (reference sequence). This CDR3 is built from 17 residues. The germline V and J ends were trimmed by 5 bases and 4 bases, with 18 bases remaining between them. This CDR3 reads CASSGTPQGVYNSPLHF. In DNA, the CDR3 is TGTGCCAGTAGTGGGACCCCACAAGGAGTTTATAATTCACCCCTCCACTTT.

This clonotype was counted ten times or more. The chain couples TRBV10-3 to TRBJ1-2; D uncertain. Trimming left V 3 bases short and J 6 bases short, with 14 bases between. The CDR3 consists of 14 residues. Germline lookup yields CDR1 ENHRY and CDR2 SYGVKD. CDR3 sequence reads: CAISDYAGLNGYTF. The CDR3, as DNA: TGTGCCATCAGTGATTACGCAGGCCTAAATGGCTACACCTTC.

About this clonotype itself: A read error is likely, as this CDR3 ends without the conserved phenylalanine or tryptophan. No DNA is shown, since the ends of the CDR3 on it are uncertain; the CDR3 is the one TCRdb lists. The rearrangement joins TRBV6-1 to TRBJ2-7; whether TRBD2, the table's D call, matches the DNA was not checked. Germline CDR1 is MNHNS and CDR2 is SASEGT. Counting both end residues, the CDR3 totals 13 amino acids. CDR3 protein: CASSDSAGRGASL.

In the case of this clonotype: This may come from a read error, since a much larger clone is one base off. The chain employs TRBV5-1 and TRBJ1-5; the D gene is possibly TRBD1 (6 bases). The V gene's germline CDR1 is SGHRS and CDR2 YFSETQ. The CDR3 has 14 amino acids. In nucleotides, the CDR3 is TGCGCCAGCAGCTTGTCGGGGGGCGGTCAGCCCAAGCATTTT. Translation: CASSLSGGGQPKHF.

The rearrangement joins TRBV7-6 to TRBJ2-7; 10 nucleotides align to TRBD1. Germline V gene data show CDR1 as SGHVS and CDR2 as FNYEAQ. The CDR3 is 14 amino acids. V lost 6 bases and J lost 5; bases outside the gene matches: 7. Here the CDR3 reads CASSFGTGAHEQYF. The CDR3 region has the DNA TGTGCCAGCAGTTTCGGGACAGGGGCCCACGAGCAGTACTTC.

This chain uses TRBV5-1 with TRBJ1-2; no clear D gene. The CDR3 length is 13 residues. V lost 2 bases, J lost 2 bases, and 7 bases lay in between. Germline CDR1 is SGHRS and CDR2 is YFSETQ. The CDR3 region has the DNA TGCGCCAGCAGCTTTTCAGAGAACTATGGCTACACCTTC. This translates into CASSFSENYGYTF.

This chain links TRBV7-9 with TRBJ2-7; a possible D gene is TRBD1 (6 bases). The V gene lost 6 bases and the J gene lost 6 bases, with 15 bases spanning the gap. Germline V gene sequence: CDR1 SEHNR, CDR2 FQNEAQ (reference sequence). CDR3 length: 13 residues. The CDR3 protein is CASRPTGNPEQYF. The CDR3 DNA reads TGTGCCAGCAGGCCGACAGGAAACCCCGAGCAGTACTTC.

The J gene is TRBJ2-7, the V gene TRBV7-9, with D possibly TRBD2 on 6 matching bases. The length of the CDR3 is 16 residues. The germline V gene has CDR1 SEHNR and CDR2 FQNEAQ (reference sequence). The V and J ends lost 3 bases and 3 bases respectively, with 18 bases between them. The CDR3 bases are TGTGCCAGCAGCTTCCCAGCGGAGGGGCCCTACTACGAGCAGTACTTC. This translates into CASSFPAEGPYYEQYF.

In the case of this clonotype: Relative to the germline gene, one junction end is altered; a read error may explain this. This CDR3 reads CASSLMAGGNTEASF. DNA for the CDR3: TGTGCCAGCAGCTTAATGGCGGGGGGGAACACTGAAGCTTCCTTT. This chain connects TRBV7-3 to TRBJ1-1; the D gene is possibly TRBD1 (5 bases). Germline-derived CDR1 and CDR2 are SGHTA and FQGTGA. The CDR3 length is 15 residues.